Presented here are 27 T cell receptor beta chains from one specimen sequenced in a study of beta chain features in type 1 diabetes. The investigators reverse transcribed all of the isolated RNA, so they sequenced expressed TCRB transcripts. The assay was immunoSEQ multiplex PCR, and TCRdb's table has in-frame clones only and misses some. The data show hundreds of thousands of clones, roughly 31% seen once. Sequenced input: naive CD4+ T cells from blood. Receptors were obtained from a man between 18 and 35 years old in good health.

This chain connects TRBV4-1 to TRBJ2-3; perhaps D is TRBD1 or TRBD2 (6 bases each). V was shortened by 3 bases and J by 8 bases, with 15 bases between the two germline ends. The CDR3 consists of 14 residues. From germline, CDR1 is MGHRA and CDR2 YSYEKL. The DNA of the CDR3 is TGCGCCAGCAGCCAGCTCGTCGGGGGCGGTACGCAGTATTTT. Translation: CASSQLVGGGTQYF.

The J gene is TRBJ2-5, the V gene TRBV7-2, with 13 positions matching TRBD2. Germline V lookup: CDR1 SGHTA, CDR2 FQGNSA. This CDR3 is built from 16 residues. Trimming at V came to 3 bases and at J to 4 bases, leaving 5 bases not matched to a gene. The CDR3 region is CASSLGTSGMVETQYF. CDR3 coding DNA: TGTGCCAGCAGCTTGGGGACTAGCGGGATGGTAGAGACCCAGTACTTC.

A few counts support this clone. Other DNA variants within this sample encode the same CDR3. The chain uses TRBV30 and TRBJ2-7; no reliable D call. The CDR3 has 12 residues. Between the trimmed V and J ends, which lost 2 bases and 2 bases, there was a span of 7 bases. Germline CDR1 reads GTSNPN; CDR2 reads SVGIG (reference sequence). The CDR3 region has the DNA TGTGCCTGGAGTCCGGGCACCTACGAGCAGTACTTC. It encodes CAWSPGTYEQYF.

The chain combines TRBV29-1 with TRBJ2-5; D perhaps matches TRBD1 (6 bases). V was clipped by 7 bases and J by 5 bases, with 14 bases between them. The CDR3 is 12 residues long. Germline CDR1 reads SQVTM; CDR2 reads ANQGSEA. The CDR3 DNA sequence: TGCAGCGCCCGGACAGCCCGGGAGACCCAGTACTTC. Encoded protein: CSARTARETQYF. Full variable domain (remainder filled in from reference TRBV29-1 and TRBJ2-5): SAVISQKPSRDICQRGTSLTIQCQVDSQVTMMFWYRQQPGQSLTLIATANQGSEATYESGFVIDKFPISRPNLTFSTLTVSNMSPEDSSIYLCSARTARETQYFGPGTRLLVL.

In regard to this clone: Mismatch with germline at one junction end may stem from a read error. This chain uses TRBV7-7 with TRBJ2-1, with 14 nucleotides matching TRBD2. This CDR3 is 15 amino acids long. Germline CDR1 is SSHAT and CDR2 is FNYEAQ (reference sequence). The chain's CDR3 is CASSLVPGTSGSLFF. The CDR3 coding sequence is TGTGCTAGCAGCTTAGTACCGGGGACTAGCGGGAGTTTGTTCTTC.

The V gene is TRBV12-5, the J gene TRBJ1-2, with D possibly being TRBD1 (5 bases). Between the trimmed V and J ends, which lost 5 bases and 5 bases, there was a span of 18 bases. Germline V gene sequence: CDR1 LGHNT, CDR2 FRNRAP. The CDR3 spans 15 residues. For the CDR3, the DNA is TGTGCTAGTGGTGGGATGGACATGACTTTGTATGGCTACACCTTC. Protein sequence: CASGGMDMTLYGYTF.

In its sample, this clone was seen a few times. The same CDR3 arises from other DNA sequences in this sample as well. V usage is TRBV7-2 and J usage is TRBJ2-7; no clear D gene. CDR3 size: 13 residues. In germline, CDR1 is SGHTA, CDR2 FQGNSA. Trimming left V 0 bases short and J 3 bases short, with 6 bases between. The CDR3 loop reads CASSLAGSYEQYF. The CDR3 bases are TGTGCCAGCAGCTTAGCGGGCAGCTACGAGCAGTACTTC.

This clone was seen a few times. The sample carries other DNA sequences with the same CDR3. J is TRBJ2-1 and V is TRBV9; 8 bases line up with TRBD2. V was pared by 2 bases and J by 4 bases, with 2 bases of the junction left unmatched. From germline, CDR1 is SGDLS and CDR2 YYNGEE. The CDR3 runs 14 residues. CDR3 amino acids: CASSVGGVYNEQFF. The CDR3 DNA reads TGTGCCAGCAGCGTCGGGGGGGTTTACAATGAGCAGTTCTTC.

This clone was detected only a few times. V gene TRBV29-1 combines with J gene TRBJ1-5; D unresolved. The CDR3 totals 13 residues. Deletions cut 6 bases from V and 2 bases from J, with 11 bases between. Germline V CDR1 and CDR2: SQVTM, ANQGSEA. Here the CDR3 reads CSVRTSGNQPQHF. The CDR3 region has the DNA TGCAGCGTAAGGACGTCGGGCAATCAGCCCCAGCATTTT.

This clone appeared once. V gene TRBV4-1 combines with J gene TRBJ1-1; D unclear. V lost 3 bases, J lost 4 bases, and 9 bases lay in between. This CDR3 spans 13 amino acids. The V gene's germline CDR1 is MGHRA and CDR2 YSYEKL. CDR3 DNA sequence: TGCGCCAGCAGCCAGCCCGCGGGCACTGAAGCTTTCTTT. Translated: CASSQPAGTEAFF.

This clone has a handful of counts. The V call is TRBV30, the J call TRBJ2-3; D is ambiguous. The ends were cut back, 1 base at V and 0 bases at J, with 8 bases in the middle. This CDR3 region has 14 residues. Germline V lookup: CDR1 GTSNPN, CDR2 SVGIG (reference sequence). Here the CDR3 DNA reads TGTGCCTGGAGTGGGATGAGTAGCACAGATACGCAGTATTTT. This codes for CAWSGMSSTDTQYF. The variable domain in full, completed from reference TRBV30 and TRBJ2-3, reads SQTIHQWPATLVQPVGSPLSLECTVEGTSNPNLYWYRQAAGRGLQLLFYSVGIGQISSEVPQNLSASRPQDRQFILSSKKLLLSDSGFYLCAWSGMSSTDTQYFGPGTRLTVL.

The table lists this clone with a few counts. V gene TRBV15 combines with J gene TRBJ2-1, with 7 bases fitting TRBD1. J gave up 12 bases and V 1 base, and 9 bases lay outside the gene matches. This CDR3 spans 14 amino acids. The V gene's germline CDR1 is LNHNV and CDR2 YYDKDF (reference sequence). The CDR3 here is CATSRGRQAGGQFF. The CDR3 nucleotides read TGTGCCACCAGCAGAGGACGACAGGCAGGGGGGCAGTTCTTC.

The chain is built from TRBV7-2 and TRBJ1-2, with TRBD1 as a possible D gene (6 bases). This CDR3 contains 15 residues. Germline values: CDR1 SGHTA, CDR2 FQGNSA. V dropped 0 bases and J dropped 5 bases, with 13 bases sitting between them. In nucleotides, the CDR3 is TGTGCCAGCAGCTTAGCAACAGGGAGTCTTTATGGCTACACCTTC. Amino acids: CASSLATGSLYGYTF.

This chain uses TRBV12-5 with TRBJ2-1; 10 bases fit TRBD1. The V gene end was trimmed by 5 bases and the J gene end by 6 bases; junction bases not matched to a gene: 7. The germline gives CDR1 LGHNT, CDR2 FRNRAP. CDR3 length equals 15 residues. The CDR3 loop reads CASGLRDRGSNEQFF. The CDR3 region has the DNA TGTGCTAGTGGTCTACGGGACAGGGGATCCAATGAGCAGTTCTTC. The whole variable domain, filled in from reference TRBV12-5 and TRBJ2-1, reads DARVTQTPRHKVTEMGQEVTMRCQPILGHNTVFWYRQTMMQGLELLAYFRNRAPLDDSGMPKDRFSAEMPDATLATLKIQPSEPRDSAVYFCASGLRDRGSNEQFFGPGTRLTVL.

This clone has just a few counts. CDR3 in amino acids: CASSLAGTLYEQYF. As DNA, the CDR3 is TGTGCCAGCAGCTTAGCCGGGACGCTATACGAGCAGTACTTC. The chain joins TRBV7-9 to TRBJ2-7, with D perhaps given as TRBD1 or TRBD2 (5 bases each). The CDR3 is 14 residues long. The V end was cut by 0 bases, the J end by 4 bases, with 10 bases between. Per the germline V gene, CDR1 is SEHNR and CDR2 is FQNEAQ (reference sequence).

This clone was seen only a few times. The CDR3 DNA follows: TGTGCCAGCTCACCTCGACAGGGGCACTACAATGAGCAGTTCTTC. Its protein product is CASSPRQGHYNEQFF. The chain is built from TRBV18 and TRBJ2-1; 8 nucleotides agree with TRBD1. CDR1 KGHSH and CDR2 LQKENI come from the germline V gene. The CDR3 covers 15 residues. The V segment lost 3 bases and the J segment 3 bases; nucleotides outside the gene matches: 4. The entire variable domain, with the rest obtained from reference TRBV18 and TRBJ2-1, is as follows: NAGVMQNPRHLVRRRGQEARLRCSPMKGHSHVYWYRQLPEEGLKFMVYLQKENIIDESGMPKERFSAEFPKEGPSILRIQQVVRGDSAAYFCASSPRQGHYNEQFFGPGTRLTVL.

This clone has only a few counts. Distinct nucleotide sequences in the sample also encode this CDR3. The chain has TRBV5-4 and TRBJ2-5; the D gene is possibly TRBD2 (5 bases). The CDR3 runs 13 residues. Germline CDR1 SGHNT, CDR2 YYREEE (reference sequence). Between the trimmed V and J ends, which lost 4 bases and 4 bases, there was a span of 11 bases. The CDR3 sequence is CASSLLAGETQYF. As DNA, the CDR3 is TGTGCCAGCAGCCTCTTGGCGGGAGAGACCCAGTACTTC. Full variable domain (rest looked up from reference TRBV5-4 and TRBJ2-5): ETGVTQSPTHLIKTRGQQVTLRCSSQSGHNTVSWYQQALGQGPQFIFQYYREEENGRGNFPPRFSGLQFPNYSSELNVNALELDDSALYLCASSLLAGETQYFGPGTRLLVL.

There are a few counts of this clone. This specimen includes other DNA sequences encoding the same CDR3. The CDR3 DNA reads TGCGCCAGCAGCTTGACCTCAGATACGCAGTATTTT. Amino acids: CASSLTSDTQYF. This chain uses TRBV5-1 with TRBJ2-3; unclear D gene. Trimming left V 1 base short and J 4 bases short, with 4 bases between. Germline V gene lookup returns CDR1 SGHRS and CDR2 YFSETQ. CDR3 length: 12 residues. The variable domain in full, completed from reference TRBV5-1 and TRBJ2-3, reads KAGVTQTPRYLIKTRGQQVTLSCSPISGHRSVSWYQQTPGQGLQFLFEYFSETQRNKGNFPGRFSGRQFSNSRSEMNVSTLELGDSALYLCASSLTSDTQYFGPGTRLTVL.

This clone was seen only a few times. Other DNA variants within this sample encode the same CDR3. The chain carries TRBV29-1 and TRBJ2-2; D is uncertain. Per germline, CDR1 SQVTM and CDR2 ANQGSEA. V lost 6 bases, J lost 2 bases, and 4 bases lay in between. The CDR3 contains 11 residues. The CDR3 region is CSVANTGELFF. The CDR3 nucleotides read TGCAGCGTCGCAAACACCGGGGAGCTGTTTTTT.

The rearrangement uses TRBV7-8 and TRBJ2-6; D gene unclear. The CDR3 length is 15 residues. CDR1 and CDR2 from the germline V gene are SGHVS and FQNEAQ. The V end lost 5 bases, the J end lost 0 bases, and 8 bases lay between the germline ends. CDR3 DNA: TGTGCCAGCAGCCCCCGAATCTCTGGGGCCAACGTCCTGACTTTC. Translated, it gives CASSPRISGANVLTF.

V gene TRBV10-3 combines with J gene TRBJ2-7; possibly TRBD2 for D (5 bases). The ends were cut back, 3 bases at V and 6 bases at J, with 15 bases in the middle. The CDR3 has 14 residues. Per the germline V gene, CDR1 is ENHRY and CDR2 is SYGVKD. The CDR3 sequence is CAISESFEGSEQYF. CDR3 in DNA: TGTGCCATCAGTGAATCATTTGAGGGTAGCGAGCAGTACTTC.

For this clone: The same CDR3 can be traced to other DNA sequences in this sample. The V gene is TRBV15, the J gene TRBJ2-5; a possible D gene is TRBD2 (6 bases). Trimming shortened V by 0 bases and J by 5 bases, and 13 bases separated the two germline ends. CDR3 length: 15 amino acids. Germline lookup yields CDR1 LNHNV and CDR2 YYDKDF (reference sequence). The CDR3 DNA reads TGTGCCACCAGCAGAGATGGAGGGGCAGGGGAGACCCAGTACTTC. Translating gives CATSRDGGAGETQYF.

The rearrangement links TRBV30 to TRBJ1-1; D is unresolved. Germline V gives CDR1 GTSNPN, CDR2 SVGIG (reference sequence). Trimming shortened V by 0 bases and J by 5 bases, and 13 bases separated the two germline ends. CDR3 length equals 14 residues. CDR3 DNA sequence: TGTGCCTGGAGTGTCCCTCCGGGAAGGACTGAAGCTTTCTTT. Its protein is CAWSVPPGRTEAFF.

The J gene is TRBJ2-2, the V gene TRBV5-1; 10 bases match TRBD2. The ends lost 0 bases at V and 3 bases at J; junction bases unmatched: 8. The CDR3 runs 18 residues. Germline V CDR1 and CDR2: SGHRS, YFSETQ. The CDR3 nucleotides read TGCGCCAGCAGCTTGGCGCCGGGACTAGCGACCCACACCGGGGAGCTGTTTTTT. As protein: CASSLAPGLATHTGELFF.

This clone was seen only a few times. The chain has TRBV30 and TRBJ2-3, with D hard to call. Trimming took off 6 bases at V and 0 bases at J, with 7 bases between the two ends. Germline assignment: CDR1 GTSNPN and CDR2 SVGIG (reference sequence). The CDR3 is 12 residues long. For the CDR3, the DNA is TGTGCCTGCCTAAGGAGCACAGATACGCAGTATTTT. Amino acid sequence: CACLRSTDTQYF.

The gene calls are TRBV7-2 and TRBJ1-2; no clear D. V lost 5 bases and J 4 bases, leaving 8 bases between the germline ends. Germline V CDR1 and CDR2: SGHTA, FQGNSA. The length of the CDR3 is 12 residues. CDR3 in amino acids: CASSDRAYGYTF. CDR3 DNA: TGTGCCAGCAGCGATCGGGCCTATGGCTACACCTTC.

V is TRBV5-1 and J is TRBJ2-3; TRBD2 agrees at 10 bases. Germline CDR1 reads SGHRS; CDR2 reads YFSETQ. V shed 4 bases, J shed 5 bases, and the junction held 13 bases outside the gene matches. This CDR3 has 17 residues. Here the CDR3 DNA reads TGCGCCAGCAGCCCTCGGGGAGCGGGAGGGGATGGAGATACGCAGTATTTT. It is translated as CASSPRGAGGDGDTQYF. Drawing the rest from reference TRBV5-1 and TRBJ2-3, the complete variable domain is KAGVTQTPRYLIKTRGQQVTLSCSPISGHRSVSWYQQTPGQGLQFLFEYFSETQRNKGNFPGRFSGRQFSNSRSEMNVSTLELGDSALYLCASSPRGAGGDGDTQYFGPGTRLTVL.